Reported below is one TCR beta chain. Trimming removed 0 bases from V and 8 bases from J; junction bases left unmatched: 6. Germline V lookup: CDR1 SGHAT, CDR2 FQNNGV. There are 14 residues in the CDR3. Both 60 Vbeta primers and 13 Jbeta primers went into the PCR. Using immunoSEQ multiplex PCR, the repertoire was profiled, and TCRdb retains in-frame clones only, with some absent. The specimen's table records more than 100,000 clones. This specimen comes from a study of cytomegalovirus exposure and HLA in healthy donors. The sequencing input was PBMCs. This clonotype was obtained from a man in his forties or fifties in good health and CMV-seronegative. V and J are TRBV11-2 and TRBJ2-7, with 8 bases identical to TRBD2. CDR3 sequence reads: CASSLDPRGEQQYF. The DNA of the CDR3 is TGTGCCAGCAGCTTAGATCCGCGGGGGGAACAGCAGTACTTC.